This T cell receptor (beta chain) was captured in a study of a mutant IDH1 vaccine in newly diagnosed glioma. About the research overall: Vaccines were first given 4-6 weeks after radiotherapy alone, or with temozolomide cycles. Beforehand, treatment had been radiotherapy, temozolomide, or both; the majority received both.

The sample's time point: week 11, during vaccination. A 20-mer mutant IDH1 peptide at 300 ug was injected subcutaneously with topical imiquimod. The CDR3 consists of 13 residues. V was cut by 5 bases and J by 0 bases, with 7 bases left in between. CDR1 is KGHSH and CDR2 is LQKENI in the germline V gene. On this clone itself: Its antigen is unknown.

Sequenced by immunoSEQ multiplex PCR; TCRdb stores in-frame clones only, minus some. The data contain more than 20,000 clones, less than 80% of them singletons. Whole-study results and caveats: Vaccination induced immune responses in around 93% of patients.

The sequence derives from a man aged 35 to 55 with glioma. This sequence joins TRBV18 and TRBJ1-1, with no clear D. This sample comprised PBMCs, obtained from a glioma patient whose treatment included an IDH1 peptide vaccine. The CDR3 loop reads CASSMGVNTEAFF. The CDR3 DNA reads as TGTGCCAGCTCAATGGGAGTGAACACTGAAGCTTTCTTT.